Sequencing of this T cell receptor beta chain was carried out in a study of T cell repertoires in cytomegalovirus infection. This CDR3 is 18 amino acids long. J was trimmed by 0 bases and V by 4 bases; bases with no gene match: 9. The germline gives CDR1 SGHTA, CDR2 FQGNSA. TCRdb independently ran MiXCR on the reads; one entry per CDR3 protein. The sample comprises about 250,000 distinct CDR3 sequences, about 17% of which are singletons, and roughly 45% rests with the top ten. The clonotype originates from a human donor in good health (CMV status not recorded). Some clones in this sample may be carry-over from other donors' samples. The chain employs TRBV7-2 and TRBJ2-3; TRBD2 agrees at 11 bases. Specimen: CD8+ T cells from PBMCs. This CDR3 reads CASSSGLAERFSTDTQYF. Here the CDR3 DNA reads TGTGCCAGCAGCTCGGGACTAGCGGAACGATTTAGCACAGATACGCAGTATTTT.